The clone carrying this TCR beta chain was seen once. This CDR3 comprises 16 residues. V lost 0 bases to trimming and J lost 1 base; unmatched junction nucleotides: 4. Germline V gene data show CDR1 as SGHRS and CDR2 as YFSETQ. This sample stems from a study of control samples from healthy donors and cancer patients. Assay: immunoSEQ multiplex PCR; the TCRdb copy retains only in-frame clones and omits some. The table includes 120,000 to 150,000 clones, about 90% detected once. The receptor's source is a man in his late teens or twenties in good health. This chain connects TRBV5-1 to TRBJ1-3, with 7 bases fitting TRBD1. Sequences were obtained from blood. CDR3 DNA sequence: TGCGCCAGCAGCTTGGACGGGACAGTTTCTGGAAACACCATATATTTT. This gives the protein CASSLDGTVSGNTIYF. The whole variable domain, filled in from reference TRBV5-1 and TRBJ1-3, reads KAGVTQTPRYLIKTRGQQVTLSCSPISGHRSVSWYQQTPGQGLQFLFEYFSETQRNKGNFPGRFSGRQFSNSRSEMNVSTLELGDSALYLCASSLDGTVSGNTIYFGEGSWLTVV.